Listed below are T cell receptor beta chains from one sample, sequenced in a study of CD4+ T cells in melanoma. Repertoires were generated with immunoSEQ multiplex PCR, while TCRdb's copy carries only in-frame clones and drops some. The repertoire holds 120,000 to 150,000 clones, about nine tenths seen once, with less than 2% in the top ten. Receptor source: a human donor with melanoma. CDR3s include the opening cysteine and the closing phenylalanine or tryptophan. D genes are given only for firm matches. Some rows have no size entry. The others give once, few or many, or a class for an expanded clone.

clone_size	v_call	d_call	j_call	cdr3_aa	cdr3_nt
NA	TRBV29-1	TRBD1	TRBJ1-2	CSGRGVEYGYTF	TGCAGCGGCAGGGGGGTGGAGTATGGCTACACCTTC
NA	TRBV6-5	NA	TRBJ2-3	CASKPIDSGTYTQYF	TGTGCCAGCAAACCAATAGATTCAGGCACTTATACGCAGTATTTT
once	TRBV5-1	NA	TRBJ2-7	CASSLGQSYEQYF	TGCGCCAGCAGCTTGGGACAGTCCTACGAGCAGTACTTC
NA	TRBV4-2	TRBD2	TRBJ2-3	CASSQAVGRGATDTQYF	TGTGCCAGCAGCCAAGCGGTGGGGCGGGGGGCCACAGATACGCAGTATTTT
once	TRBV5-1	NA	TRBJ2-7	CASAEAGSISYEQYF	TGCGCCAGTGCAGAGGCGGGGTCGATCTCCTACGAGCAGTACTTC
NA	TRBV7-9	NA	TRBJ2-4	CASSPAGWVAKNIQYF	TGTGCCAGCAGCCCCGCAGGTTGGGTAGCCAAAAACATTCAGTACTTC
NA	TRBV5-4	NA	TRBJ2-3	CASSLGGPTDTQYF	TGTGCCAGCAGCTTGGGGGGGCCGACAGATACGCAGTATTTT
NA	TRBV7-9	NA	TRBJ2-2	CASTQDRNTGELFF	TGTGCCAGCACCCAAGACAGAAACACCGGGGAGCTGTTTTTT
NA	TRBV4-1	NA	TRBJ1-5	CASSQSQNQPQHF	TGCGCCAGCAGCCAAAGTCAAAACCAGCCCCAGCATTTT
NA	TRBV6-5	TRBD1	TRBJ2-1	CASSSLGTGDYNEQFF	TGTGCCAGCAGTTCGCTCGGGACAGGGGATTACAATGAGCAGTTCTTC
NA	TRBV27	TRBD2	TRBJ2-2	CASRDGTTSTGELFF	TGTGCCAGCAGGGATGGGACTACCAGTACCGGGGAGCTGTTTTTT
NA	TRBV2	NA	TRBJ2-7	CASTRTAPYEQYF	TGTGCCAGCACGAGGACAGCTCCCTACGAGCAGTACTTC
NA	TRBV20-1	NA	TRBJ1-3	CSGKRAYTIYF	TGCAGCGGGAAGCGGGCGTACACCATATATTTT
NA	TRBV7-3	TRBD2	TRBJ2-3	CASSLKRGSTDTQYF	TGTGCCAGCAGCCTCAAGCGGGGAAGCACAGATACGCAGTATTTT
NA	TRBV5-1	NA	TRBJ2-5	CASSLRTDQETQYF	TGCGCCAGCAGCTTGAGAACGGACCAAGAGACCCAGTACTTC
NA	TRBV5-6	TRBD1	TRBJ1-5	CASSRRDRGSQPQHF	TGTGCCAGCAGCCGCCGGGACAGGGGAAGTCAGCCCCAGCATTTT
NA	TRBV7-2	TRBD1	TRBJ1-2	CASSSKGQGFGYTF	TGTGCCAGCAGCTCAAAGGGACAGGGATTTGGCTACACCTTC
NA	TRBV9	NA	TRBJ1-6	CASSSHGGSNSPLHF	TGTGCCAGCAGCTCTCATGGGGGAAGCAATTCACCCCTCCACTTT
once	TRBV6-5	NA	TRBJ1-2	CASSFTWTDYGYTF	TGTGCCAGCAGTTTTACCTGGACCGACTATGGCTACACCTTC
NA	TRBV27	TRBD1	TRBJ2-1	CASSTRQGRVYNEQFF	TGTGCCAGCAGTACGAGACAGGGGCGCGTCTACAATGAGCAGTTCTTC
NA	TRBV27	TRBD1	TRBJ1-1	CASRSTGMNTEAFF	TGTGCCAGCCGGTCGACAGGGATGAACACTGAAGCTTTCTTT
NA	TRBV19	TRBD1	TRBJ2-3	CASSTPTGNTDTQYF	TGTGCCAGTAGTACGCCGACAGGGAACACAGATACGCAGTATTTT
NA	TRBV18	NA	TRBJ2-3	CASSPMIREDTQYF	TGTGCCAGCTCACCAATGATTAGGGAGGATACGCAGTATTTT
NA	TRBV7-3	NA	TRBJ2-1	CASSSQPNNEQFF	TGTGCCAGCAGCTCGCAGCCAAACAATGAGCAGTTCTTC
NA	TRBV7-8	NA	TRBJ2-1	CASSQDDYGHSYNEQFF	TGTGCCAGCAGCCAAGACGATTACGGACACTCCTACAATGAGCAGTTCTTC
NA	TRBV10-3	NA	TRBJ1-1	CAISDRVNTEAFF	TGTGCCATCAGTGACAGGGTGAACACTGAAGCTTTCTTT
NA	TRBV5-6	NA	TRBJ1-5	CASSHGQSNQPQHF	TGTGCCAGCAGCCACGGACAGAGCAATCAGCCCCAGCATTTT
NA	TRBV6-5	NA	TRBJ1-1	CAVSRGTNTEAFF	TGTGCCGTGTCTCGGGGGACGAACACTGAAGCTTTCTTT
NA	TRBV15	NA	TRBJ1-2	CATSSNSGYTF	TGTGCCACCAGCAGTAATAGTGGCTACACCTTC
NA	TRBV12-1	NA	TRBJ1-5	CASRGLGQGKNQPQHF	TGTGCCAGCAGGGGATTGGGACAGGGAAAGAATCAGCCCCAGCATTTT
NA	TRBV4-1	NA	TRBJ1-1	CASSQVNRVAFF	TGCGCCAGCAGCCAAGTGAATAGAGTAGCTTTCTTT
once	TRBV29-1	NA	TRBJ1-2	CSVAVGAPSFYGYTF	TGCAGCGTTGCGGTGGGGGCCCCCTCTTTCTATGGCTACACCTTC
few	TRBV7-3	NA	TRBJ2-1	CASSLGGGPYNEQFF	TGTGCCAGCAGCTTAGGTGGGGGCCCCTACAATGAGCAGTTCTTC
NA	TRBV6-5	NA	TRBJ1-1	CASSKRWNMNTEAFF	TGTGCCAGCAGTAAGCGTTGGAACATGAACACTGAAGCTTTCTTT
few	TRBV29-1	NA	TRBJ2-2	CSVGDTGELFF	TGCAGCGTTGGGGACACCGGGGAGCTGTTTTTT
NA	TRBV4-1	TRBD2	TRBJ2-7	CASSFALAGDGREQYF	TGCGCCAGCAGCTTCGCCTTAGCGGGCGACGGTCGCGAGCAGTACTTC
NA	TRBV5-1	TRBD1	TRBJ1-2	CASSLDDRGYGYTF	TGCGCCAGCAGCTTGGACGACAGGGGCTATGGCTACACCTTC
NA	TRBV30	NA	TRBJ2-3	CAWTVGIGDTQYF	TGTGCCTGGACCGTGGGGATTGGAGATACGCAGTATTTT
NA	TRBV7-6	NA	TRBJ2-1	CASSFSGVSYNEQFF	TGTGCCAGCAGCTTCTCAGGGGTTTCCTACAATGAGCAGTTCTTC
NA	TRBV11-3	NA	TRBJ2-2	CASSRTGTGELFF	TGTGCCAGCAGCCGAACGGGGACCGGGGAGCTGTTTTTT
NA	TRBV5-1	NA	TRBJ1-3	CASSKGIVGTGNTIYF	TGCGCCAGCAGCAAGGGAATCGTAGGAACTGGAAACACCATATATTTT
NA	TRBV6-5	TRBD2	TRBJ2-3	CASSPSGGAADTQYF	TGTGCCAGCAGCCCTAGCGGGGGGGCAGCCGATACGCAGTATTTT
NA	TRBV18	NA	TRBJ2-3	CASSPLEMDTQYF	TGTGCCAGCTCACCACTTGAAATGGATACGCAGTATTTT
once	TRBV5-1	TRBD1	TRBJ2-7	CASSGQGSLDEQYF	TGCGCCAGCAGCGGACAGGGTTCTTTGGACGAGCAGTACTTC